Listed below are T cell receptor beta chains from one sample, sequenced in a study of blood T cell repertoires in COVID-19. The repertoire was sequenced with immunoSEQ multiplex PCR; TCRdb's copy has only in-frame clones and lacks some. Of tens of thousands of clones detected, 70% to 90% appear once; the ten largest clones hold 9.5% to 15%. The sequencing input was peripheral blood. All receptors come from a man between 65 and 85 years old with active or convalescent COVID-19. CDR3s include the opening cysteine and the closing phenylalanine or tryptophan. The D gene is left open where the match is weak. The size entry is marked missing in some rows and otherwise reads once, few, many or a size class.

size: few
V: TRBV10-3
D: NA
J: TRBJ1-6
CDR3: CAIRGQHGSYNSPLHF
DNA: TGTGCCATCAGGGGGCAGCATGGCTCCTATAATTCACCCCTCCACTTT

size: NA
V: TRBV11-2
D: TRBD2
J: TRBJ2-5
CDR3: CASSLPSGGRQTQYF
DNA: TGTGCCAGCAGCTTACCTAGCGGGGGTCGGCAGACCCAGTACTTC

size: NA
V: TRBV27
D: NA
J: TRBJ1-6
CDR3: CASSLRGDGRYNSPLHF
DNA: TGTGCCAGCAGTTTAAGGGGTGACGGCCGATATAATTCACCCCTCCACTTT

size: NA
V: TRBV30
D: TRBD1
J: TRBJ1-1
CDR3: CAWRDRGFITEAFF
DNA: TGTGCCTGGAGAGACAGGGGGTTTATCACTGAAGCTTTCTTT

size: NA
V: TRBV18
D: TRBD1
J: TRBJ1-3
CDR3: CASSPGQGSGNTIYF
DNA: TGTGCCAGCTCACCGGGACAGGGCTCTGGAAACACCATATATTTT

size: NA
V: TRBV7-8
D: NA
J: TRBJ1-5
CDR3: CASSLAEGAHQPQHF
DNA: TGTGCCAGCAGCTTAGCGGAAGGGGCCCATCAGCCCCAGCATTTT

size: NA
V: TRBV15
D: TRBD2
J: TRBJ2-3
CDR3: CATSRGPGLAADTQYF
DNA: TGTGCCACCAGCAGAGGTCCGGGACTAGCTGCAGATACGCAGTATTTT

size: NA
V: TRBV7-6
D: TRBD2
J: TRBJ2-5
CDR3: CASSPGLAGSQETQYF
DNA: TGTGCCAGCAGCCCGGGACTAGCGGGTTCCCAAGAGACCCAGTACTTC

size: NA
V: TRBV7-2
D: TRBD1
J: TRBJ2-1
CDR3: CASSFRGLSYNEQFF
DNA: TGTGCCAGCAGCTTCAGGGGGCTTTCCTACAATGAGCAGTTCTTC

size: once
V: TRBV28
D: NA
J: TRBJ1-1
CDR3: CASSLPWQVSTEAFF
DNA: TGTGCCAGCAGTTTACCTTGGCAAGTCTCCACTGAAGCTTTCTTT

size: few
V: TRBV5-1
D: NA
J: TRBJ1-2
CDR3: CASSLEQGHYGYTF
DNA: TGCGCCAGCAGCCTGGAACAGGGCCACTATGGCTACACCTTC

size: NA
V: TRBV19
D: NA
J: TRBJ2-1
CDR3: CASSISGTGLENEQFF
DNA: TGTGCCAGTAGTATCAGCGGGACAGGATTGGAGAATGAGCAGTTCTTC

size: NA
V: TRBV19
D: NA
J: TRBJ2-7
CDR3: CASSRLAGANYEQYF
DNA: TGTGCCAGTAGTAGGCTCGCGGGGGCCAATTACGAGCAGTACTTC

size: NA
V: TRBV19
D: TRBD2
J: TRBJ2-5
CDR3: CASQSSAGGGETQYF
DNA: TGTGCCAGCCAGTCTTCCGCGGGGGGCGGCGAGACCCAGTACTTC

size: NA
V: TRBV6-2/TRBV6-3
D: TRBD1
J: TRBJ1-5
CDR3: CASSWDSRQPQHF
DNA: TGTGCCAGCAGTTGGGACAGTCGCCAGCCCCAGCATTTT

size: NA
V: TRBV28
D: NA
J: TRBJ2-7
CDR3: CASSPRTGYTDEQYF
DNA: TGTGCCAGCAGTCCCCGAACAGGGTATACGGACGAGCAGTACTTC

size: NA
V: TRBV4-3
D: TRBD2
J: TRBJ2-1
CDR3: CASSQDLASGNYNEQFF
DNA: TGCGCCAGCAGCCAAGATTTGGCCAGCGGGAACTACAATGAGCAGTTCTTC

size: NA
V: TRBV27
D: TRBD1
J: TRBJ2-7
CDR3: CASSLIAGTGAPYEQYF
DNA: TGTGCCAGCAGTCTTATAGCCGGGACAGGGGCCCCCTACGAGCAGTACTTC

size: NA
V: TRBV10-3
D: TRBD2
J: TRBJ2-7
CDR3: CAIRDSSGRSYEQYF
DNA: TGTGCCATCAGGGATTCTAGCGGGAGGTCCTACGAGCAGTACTTC

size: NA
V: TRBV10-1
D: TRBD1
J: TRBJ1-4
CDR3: CASSESTTGGEKLFF
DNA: TGCGCCAGCAGTGAGTCGACGACAGGGGGTGAAAAACTGTTTTTT

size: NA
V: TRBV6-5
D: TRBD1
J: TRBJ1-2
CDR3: CASSYGQGPNYGYTF
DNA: TGTGCCAGCAGTTACGGACAGGGACCGAACTATGGCTACACCTTC

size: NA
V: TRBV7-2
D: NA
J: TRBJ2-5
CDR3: CASSLTGTYQETQYF
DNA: TGTGCCAGCAGCTTAACCGGGACATACCAAGAGACCCAGTACTTC

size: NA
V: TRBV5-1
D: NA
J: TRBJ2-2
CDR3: CASSLGQGNTGELFF
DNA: TGCGCCAGCAGCTTGGGGCAGGGGAACACCGGGGAGCTGTTTTTT